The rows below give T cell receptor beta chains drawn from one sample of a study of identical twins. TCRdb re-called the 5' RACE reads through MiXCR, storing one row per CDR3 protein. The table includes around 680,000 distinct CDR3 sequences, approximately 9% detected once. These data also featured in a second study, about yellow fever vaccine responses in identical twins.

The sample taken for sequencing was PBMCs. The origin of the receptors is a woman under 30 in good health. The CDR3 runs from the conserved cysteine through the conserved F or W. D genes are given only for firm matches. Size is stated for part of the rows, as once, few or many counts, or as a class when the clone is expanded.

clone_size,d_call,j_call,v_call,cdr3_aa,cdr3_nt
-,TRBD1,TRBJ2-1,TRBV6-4,CASSPIGQGAQNEQFF,TGTGCCAGCAGCCCAATAGGACAGGGGGCGCAGAATGAGCAGTTCTTC
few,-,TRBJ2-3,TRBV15,CATSRADRQYF,TGTGCCACCAGCAGAGCTGACAGGCAGTATTTT
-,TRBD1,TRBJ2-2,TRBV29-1,CSGRPGQANTGELFF,TGCAGCGGCCGCCCGGGACAGGCGAACACCGGGGAGCTGTTTTTT
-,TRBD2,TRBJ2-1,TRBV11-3,CASSLSSGSNEQFF,TGTGCCAGCAGCTTATCTAGCGGGAGTAATGAGCAGTTCTTC
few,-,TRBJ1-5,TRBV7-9,CASSFDPLEPQHF,TGTGCCAGCAGCTTCGATCCCCTTGAGCCCCAGCATTTT
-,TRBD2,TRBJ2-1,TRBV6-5,CASSYSTSSGRYNEQFF,TGTGCCAGCAGTTACTCGACGTCTAGCGGGAGGTACAATGAGCAGTTCTTC
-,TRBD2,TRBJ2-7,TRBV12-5,CASAPGGATYEQYF,TGTGCTAGTGCCCCGGGGGGGGCCACCTACGAGCAGTACTTC
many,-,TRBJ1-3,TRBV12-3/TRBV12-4,CASSILRAPSGNTIYF,TGTGCCAGCAGTATCCTCAGGGCCCCCTCTGGAAACACCATATATTTT
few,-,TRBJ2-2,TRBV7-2,CASSIRRNTGELFF,TGTGCCAGCAGCATTAGAAGAAACACCGGGGAGCTGTTTTTT
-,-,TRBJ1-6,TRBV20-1,CSARKQGGDSPLHF,TGCAGTGCTAGAAAACAAGGTGGGGATTCACCCCTCCACTTT
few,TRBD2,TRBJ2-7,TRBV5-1,CASSLATSVPYEQYF,TGCGCCAGCAGCTTGGCGACTAGCGTACCCTACGAGCAGTACTTC
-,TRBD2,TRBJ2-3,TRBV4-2,CASSQDRVSGTDTQYF,TGTGCCAGCAGCCAAGATCGGGTTAGCGGGACAGATACGCAGTATTTT
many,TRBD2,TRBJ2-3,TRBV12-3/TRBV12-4,CASSLSGATDTQYF,TGTGCCAGCAGCCTTAGCGGGGCCACAGATACGCAGTATTTT
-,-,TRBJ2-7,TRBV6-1,CASFLTGSGLYEQYF,TGTGCCAGCTTCCTCACTGGGAGCGGGCTTTACGAGCAGTACTTC
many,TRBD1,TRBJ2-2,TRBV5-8,CASSLDRGGELFF,TGTGCCAGCAGCTTGGACAGGGGTGGGGAGCTGTTTTTT
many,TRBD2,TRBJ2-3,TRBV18,CASSPTSGTLTDTQYF,TGTGCCAGCTCACCAACTAGCGGGACCCTCACAGATACGCAGTATTTT
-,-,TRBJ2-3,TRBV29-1,CSAELLASDTQYF,TGCAGCGCCGAACTCCTCGCTTCAGATACGCAGTATTTT
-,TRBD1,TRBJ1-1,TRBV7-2,CASRGETGGEAEAFF,TGTGCCAGCAGGGGAGAAACAGGGGGAGAAGCTGAAGCTTTCTTT
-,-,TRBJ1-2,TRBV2,CASSESHSRNYGYTF,TGTGCCAGCAGTGAAAGTCACAGCCGGAACTATGGCTACACCTTC
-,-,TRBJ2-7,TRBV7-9,CASSTWDAGLDEQYF,TGTGCCAGCAGCACTTGGGACGCGGGGCTAGACGAGCAGTACTTC
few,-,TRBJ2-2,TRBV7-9,CASSITGTPNTGELFF,TGTGCCAGCAGCATTACCGGGACACCGAACACCGGGGAGCTGTTTTTT
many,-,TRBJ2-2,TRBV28,CASSLRTTSSPGELFF,TGTGCCAGCAGTTTGCGCACCACTTCATCCCCCGGGGAGCTGTTTTTT
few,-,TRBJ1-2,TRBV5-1,CASSLGGSHGYTF,TGCGCCAGCAGCTTGGGGGGGTCCCATGGCTACACCTTC
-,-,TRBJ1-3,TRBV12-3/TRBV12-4,CASSSWTSSPRNTIYF,TGTGCCAGCAGTTCGTGGACCTCCAGTCCCCGAAACACCATATATTTT
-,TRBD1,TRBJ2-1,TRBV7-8,CASTKWGQGEPYNEQFF,TGTGCCAGCACGAAATGGGGACAGGGCGAACCCTACAATGAGCAGTTCTTC
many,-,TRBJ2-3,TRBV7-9,CASSSGDASSRTDTQYF,TGTGCCAGCAGCTCGGGGGACGCCTCCTCGAGGACAGATACGCAGTATTTT
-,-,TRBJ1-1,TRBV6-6,CASSYPANTEAFF,TGTGCCAGCAGTTACCCGGCGAACACTGAAGCTTTCTTT
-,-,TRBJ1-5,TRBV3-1,CASSRGDSNQPQHF,TGTGCCAGCAGCCGGGGGGACAGCAATCAGCCCCAGCATTTT
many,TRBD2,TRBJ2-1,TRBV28,CASRGTSGSYNEQFF,TGTGCCAGCAGGGGTACTAGCGGATCCTACAATGAGCAGTTCTTC
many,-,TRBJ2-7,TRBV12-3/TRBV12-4,CASSLVQGLRNEQYF,TGTGCCAGCAGTTTAGTCCAGGGGCTTCGGAACGAGCAGTACTTC
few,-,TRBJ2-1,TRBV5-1,CASSGGDREQFF,TGCGCCAGCAGCGGGGGAGACCGCGAGCAGTTCTTC
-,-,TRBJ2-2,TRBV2,CASSEVLFTGELFF,TGTGCCAGCAGTGAGGTGTTATTCACCGGGGAGCTGTTTTTT
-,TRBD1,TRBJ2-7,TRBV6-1,CASSPAGTGERDEQYF,TGTGCCAGCAGTCCCGCCGGGACAGGGGAGCGGGACGAGCAGTACTTC
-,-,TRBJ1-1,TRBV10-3,CAISRGGRAFF,TGTGCCATCAGTAGAGGAGGGAGAGCTTTCTTT
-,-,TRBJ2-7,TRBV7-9,CASSLDRYPTYDEQYF,TGTGCCAGCAGCTTAGATCGGTATCCGACCTACGACGAGCAGTACTTC
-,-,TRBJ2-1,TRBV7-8,CASSPRALVSYNEQFF,TGTGCCAGCAGCCCCCGTGCACTAGTGAGCTACAATGAGCAGTTCTTC
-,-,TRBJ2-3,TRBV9,CASSVGAADTQYF,TGTGCCAGCAGCGTCGGGGCGGCAGATACGCAGTATTTT
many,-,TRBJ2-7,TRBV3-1,CASSQDLGGRKSEQYF,TGTGCCAGCAGCCAAGATCTTGGAGGGAGAAAGTCCGAGCAGTACTTC
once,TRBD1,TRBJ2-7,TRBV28,CASSATDRTYEQYF,TGTGCCAGCAGCGCCACGGACAGGACCTACGAGCAGTACTTC
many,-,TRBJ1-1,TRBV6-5,CASSFGSGLNTEAFF,TGTGCCAGCAGTTTCGGCTCAGGGCTGAACACTGAAGCTTTCTTT
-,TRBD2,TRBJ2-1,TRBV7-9,CASSRKGSGRFYNEQFF,TGTGCCAGCAGTCGAAAGGGCAGCGGGAGATTTTACAATGAGCAGTTCTTC
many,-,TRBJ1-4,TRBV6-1,CASRLGGAYEKLFF,TGTGCCAGCAGGCTTGGGGGGGCGTATGAAAAACTGTTTTTT
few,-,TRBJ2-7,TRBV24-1,CATSGSTGYEQYF,TGTGCCACCAGTGGCTCCACAGGCTACGAGCAGTACTTC
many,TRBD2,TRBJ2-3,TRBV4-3,CASSQDFTSGIGDTQYF,TGCGCCAGCAGCCAAGATTTTACTAGCGGGATAGGCGATACGCAGTATTTT
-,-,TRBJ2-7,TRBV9,CASSVAWAAYEQYF,TGTGCCAGCAGCGTAGCGTGGGCAGCCTACGAGCAGTACTTC
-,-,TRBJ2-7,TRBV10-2,CASRGTSLYEQYF,TGCGCCAGCAGGGGGACCTCCCTCTACGAGCAGTACTTC
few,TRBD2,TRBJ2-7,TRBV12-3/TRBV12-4,CASSRLGLASEQYF,TGTGCCAGCAGTCGACTGGGACTAGCCAGCGAGCAGTACTTC
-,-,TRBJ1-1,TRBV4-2,CASSPPPGKEAFF,TGTGCCAGCAGCCCACCTCCAGGGAAAGAAGCTTTCTTT
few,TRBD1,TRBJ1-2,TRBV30,CAWGQGLSRYTF,TGTGCCTGGGGACAGGGCTTAAGTCGCTACACCTTC